This is a list of T cell receptor beta chains from one sample in a study of cytomegalovirus exposure and HLA in healthy donors. Clones were read by immunoSEQ multiplex PCR, and TCRdb kept only the in-frame ones, dropping some. Of 200,000 to 250,000 clones in the sample, 77% were seen once. The sequenced sample consisted of PBMCs. The receptors here all came from a woman aged 60-75 years in good health and CMV-seropositive. Both conserved end residues are part of each CDR3. The D gene is left open where the match is weak. Where a row states a size, it is once, few, many or the class of an expanded clone; other rows omit it.

size: few
J: TRBJ1-1
D: TRBD1
V: TRBV28
CDR3: CAISPGTGIINTEAFF
DNA: TGTGCCATTTCCCCCGGGACAGGAATAATTAACACTGAAGCTTTCTTT

size: NA
J: TRBJ2-5
D: NA
V: TRBV6-5
CDR3: CASRDRETQETQYF
DNA: TGTGCCAGCAGGGACCGGGAGACACAAGAGACCCAGTACTTC

size: few
J: TRBJ1-6
D: NA
V: TRBV18
CDR3: CASSRQNYNSPLHF
DNA: TGTGCCAGCTCACGACAGAATTATAATTCACCCCTCCACTTT

size: NA
J: TRBJ2-1
D: TRBD2
V: TRBV5-4
CDR3: CASSPSLGGSSYNEQFF
DNA: TGTGCCAGCAGCCCATCCCTCGGCGGGAGTTCCTACAATGAGCAGTTCTTC

size: NA
J: TRBJ1-2
D: NA
V: TRBV2
CDR3: CASSELTRPTGGYTF
DNA: TGTGCCAGCAGTGAACTAACGCGTCCAACAGGTGGCTACACCTTC

size: once
J: TRBJ2-2
D: NA
V: TRBV27
CDR3: CASSFYAGRGSGELFF
DNA: TGTGCCAGCAGTTTTTATGCGGGACGAGGGTCCGGGGAGCTGTTTTTT

size: NA
J: TRBJ2-4
D: TRBD1
V: TRBV19
CDR3: CASSTGTGVINIQYF
DNA: TGTGCCAGTAGCACCGGGACAGGGGTCATAAACATTCAGTACTTC

size: NA
J: TRBJ1-6
D: NA
V: TRBV25-1
CDR3: CASTHSYNSPLHF
DNA: TGTGCCAGCACCCACTCCTATAATTCACCCCTCCACTTT

size: NA
J: TRBJ1-1
D: NA
V: TRBV5-6
CDR3: CATRRGGTEAFF
DNA: TGTGCCACCCGCCGGGGGGGCACTGAAGCTTTCTTT

size: NA
J: TRBJ2-3
D: TRBD2
V: TRBV7-9
CDR3: CASSSLAGATSTDTQYF
DNA: TGTGCCAGCAGTTCACTAGCGGGGGCCACTAGCACAGATACGCAGTATTTT

size: NA
J: TRBJ2-2
D: NA
V: TRBV7-3
CDR3: CASKFPGTSGELFF
DNA: TGTGCCAGCAAGTTTCCCGGGACAAGCGGGGAGCTGTTTTTT

size: NA
J: TRBJ2-2
D: NA
V: TRBV4-1
CDR3: CASSGGPGELFF
DNA: TGCGCCAGCAGCGGAGGGCCCGGGGAGCTGTTTTTT

size: NA
J: TRBJ1-2
D: NA
V: TRBV28
CDR3: CASSSDPGHSMGYTF
DNA: TGTGCCAGCTCATCCGACCCGGGACACTCTATGGGCTACACCTTC

size: once
J: TRBJ1-1
D: TRBD1
V: TRBV30
CDR3: CAWSGQGAEAFF
DNA: TGTGCCTGGAGTGGACAGGGGGCAGAAGCTTTCTTT

size: NA
J: TRBJ2-7
D: NA
V: TRBV19
CDR3: CASSIVKGPYEQYF
DNA: TGTGCCAGTAGTATAGTTAAGGGGCCCTACGAGCAGTACTTC

size: NA
J: TRBJ2-1
D: TRBD2
V: TRBV5-1
CDR3: CASSSGLGPYNEQFF
DNA: TGCGCCAGCAGCTCGGGACTAGGCCCCTACAATGAGCAGTTCTTC

size: NA
J: TRBJ2-7
D: TRBD1
V: TRBV9
CDR3: CASSLTGAPYEQYF
DNA: TGTGCCAGCAGCTTAACAGGGGCTCCGTACGAGCAGTACTTC

size: NA
J: TRBJ1-3
D: NA
V: TRBV21-1
CDR3: CASSRAQQGQISGNTIYF
DNA: TGTGCCAGCAGCAGAGCCCAGCAGGGGCAGATCTCTGGAAACACCATATATTTT

size: few
J: TRBJ2-7
D: NA
V: TRBV28
CDR3: CATGTPGYEQYF
DNA: TGTGCCACAGGGACACCAGGCTACGAGCAGTACTTC

size: once
J: TRBJ2-1
D: NA
V: TRBV5-1
CDR3: CASSLLAPSHNEQFF
DNA: TGCGCCAGCAGCTTGCTAGCTCCGAGTCACAATGAGCAGTTCTTC

size: NA
J: TRBJ2-7
D: NA
V: TRBV9
CDR3: CASSQGLTGEQYF
DNA: TGTGCCAGCAGCCAGGGACTCACGGGTGAGCAGTACTTC

size: NA
J: TRBJ1-2
D: NA
V: TRBV6-6
CDR3: CASSRGNRVANYGYTF
DNA: TGTGCCAGCAGTAGGGGTAATAGGGTAGCTAACTATGGCTACACCTTC

size: NA
J: TRBJ2-3
D: TRBD1
V: TRBV5-1
CDR3: CASSQGQGSTDTQYF
DNA: TGCGCCAGCAGCCAGGGACAGGGGAGCACAGATACGCAGTATTTT

size: NA
J: TRBJ2-7
D: NA
V: TRBV7-8
CDR3: CASSQGQGWVEQYF
DNA: TGTGCCAGCAGCCAAGGTCAGGGGTGGGTCGAGCAGTACTTC

size: NA
J: TRBJ2-5
D: NA
V: TRBV30
CDR3: CAWSVQERETQYF
DNA: TGTGCCTGGAGTGTACAAGAGCGAGAGACCCAGTACTTC

size: NA
J: TRBJ2-1
D: NA
V: TRBV28
CDR3: CASSSGGVGYNEQFF
DNA: TGTGCCAGCAGTTCCGGCGGGGTGGGTTACAATGAGCAGTTCTTC

size: NA
J: TRBJ1-2
D: NA
V: TRBV6-6
CDR3: CASSFEGRSGYTF
DNA: TGTGCCAGCAGTTTTGAGGGAAGAAGTGGCTACACCTTC

size: NA
J: TRBJ2-1
D: NA
V: TRBV28
CDR3: CASSGGTTWGNEQFF
DNA: TGTGCCAGCAGTGGCGGGACCACGTGGGGCAATGAGCAGTTCTTC

size: NA
J: TRBJ1-1
D: NA
V: TRBV5-1
CDR3: CASTKDSSNTEAFF
DNA: TGCGCCAGCACCAAGGACAGTTCCAACACTGAAGCTTTCTTT

size: NA
J: TRBJ1-2
D: TRBD1
V: TRBV2
CDR3: CASSEQGGAYGYTF
DNA: TGTGCCAGCAGTGAACAGGGGGGCGCGTATGGCTACACCTTC

size: NA
J: TRBJ1-5
D: NA
V: TRBV27
CDR3: CATGSFQPQHF
DNA: TGTGCCACCGGGTCCTTTCAGCCCCAGCATTTT

size: NA
J: TRBJ2-5
D: TRBD2
V: TRBV18
CDR3: CASSGGTSGGTQYF
DNA: TGTGCCAGCTCAGGAGGGACTAGCGGCGGGACCCAGTACTTC

size: once
J: TRBJ2-3
D: NA
V: TRBV7-6
CDR3: CASSPTGHLYTDTQYF
DNA: TGTGCCAGCAGCCCGACAGGACACTTATACACAGATACGCAGTATTTT

size: NA
J: TRBJ2-7
D: NA
V: TRBV7-2
CDR3: CASTDRVGEQYF
DNA: TGTGCCAGCACCGATCGGGTGGGCGAGCAGTACTTC

size: once
J: TRBJ1-2
D: TRBD1
V: TRBV4-2
CDR3: CASSQGIKGASGYTF
DNA: TGTGCCAGCAGCCAAGGGATCAAGGGGGCGTCTGGCTACACCTTC

size: NA
J: TRBJ2-7
D: NA
V: TRBV11-2
CDR3: CASSLNYEQYF
DNA: TGTGCCAGCAGCCTTAACTACGAGCAGTACTTC

size: NA
J: TRBJ2-2
D: NA
V: TRBV9
CDR3: CASSVQTQPQAGELFF
DNA: TGTGCCAGCAGCGTTCAAACCCAACCCCAGGCCGGGGAGCTGTTTTTT

size: NA
J: TRBJ2-3
D: TRBD2
V: TRBV28
CDR3: CASSLLRGGTDTQYF
DNA: TGTGCCAGCAGTTTGTTACGGGGGGGCACAGATACGCAGTATTTT

size: NA
J: TRBJ1-1
D: TRBD1
V: TRBV7-2
CDR3: CASRRTGGMNTEAFF
DNA: TGTGCCAGCAGACGGACAGGGGGGATGAACACTGAAGCTTTCTTT

size: NA
J: TRBJ2-3
D: NA
V: TRBV29-1
CDR3: CSVAGGSDTQYF
DNA: TGCAGCGTTGCTGGCGGATCGGATACGCAGTATTTT

size: few
J: TRBJ2-1
D: TRBD2
V: TRBV7-6
CDR3: CASTLGGSNNEQFF
DNA: TGTGCCAGCACCCTGGGGGGGAGCAACAATGAGCAGTTCTTC